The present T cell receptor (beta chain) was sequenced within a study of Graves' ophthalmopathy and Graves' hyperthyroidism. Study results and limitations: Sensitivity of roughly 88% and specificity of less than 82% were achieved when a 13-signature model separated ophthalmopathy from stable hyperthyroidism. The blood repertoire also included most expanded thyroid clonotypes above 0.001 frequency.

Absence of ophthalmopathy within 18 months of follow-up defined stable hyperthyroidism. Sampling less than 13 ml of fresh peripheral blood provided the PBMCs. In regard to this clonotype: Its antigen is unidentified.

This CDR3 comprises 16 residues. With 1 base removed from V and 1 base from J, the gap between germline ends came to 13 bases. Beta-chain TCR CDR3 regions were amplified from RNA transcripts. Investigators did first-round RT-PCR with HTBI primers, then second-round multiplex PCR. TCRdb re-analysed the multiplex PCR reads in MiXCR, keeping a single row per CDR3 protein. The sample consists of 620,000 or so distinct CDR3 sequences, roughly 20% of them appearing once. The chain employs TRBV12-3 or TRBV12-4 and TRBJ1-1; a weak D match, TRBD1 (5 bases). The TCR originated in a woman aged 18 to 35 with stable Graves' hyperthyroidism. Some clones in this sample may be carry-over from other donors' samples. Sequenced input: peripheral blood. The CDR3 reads CASSLGGGVRNTEAFF. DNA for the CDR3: TGTGCCAGCAGTTTAGGGGGCGGGGTTCGGAACACTGAAGCTTTCTTT.